The 5 T cell receptor beta chains below come from one sample, sequenced in a study of blood T cell repertoires in COVID-19. Libraries were prepared by immunoSEQ multiplex PCR; TCRdb keeps only in-frame clonotypes and omits some of them. Of 150,000 or so clones listed, around 87% are singletons. What was sequenced was peripheral blood. Receptors originate from a man between 60 and 70 years old with COVID-19, enrolled during active disease.

Turning to this clone: Additional DNA sequences in this sample encode the identical CDR3. This rearrangement joins TRBV11-3 to TRBJ2-3, with D possibly matching TRBD2 (5 bases). The V gene's germline CDR1 is SGHNT and CDR2 YENEEA. The CDR3 extends over 14 amino acids. Trimming cost V 1 base and J 1 base, with 6 bases left between them. CDR3: CASSLGRGTDTQYF. CDR3 nucleotide sequence: TGTGCCAGCAGCTTAGGGCGGGGCACAGATACGCAGTATTTT.

The chain links TRBV28 to TRBJ2-6, with D tentatively TRBD1 (6 bases). The CDR3 is made up of 16 amino acids. The V gene lost 7 bases and the J gene lost 2 bases, with 15 bases spanning the gap. Germline CDR1 and CDR2: MDHEN and SYDVKM. CDR3 residues: CASTLTGFTGANVLTF. DNA for the CDR3: TGTGCCAGCACCCTGACAGGTTTTACTGGGGCCAACGTCCTGACTTTC.

This chain uses TRBV7-2 with TRBJ2-7; D might be TRBD2 (5 bases). Per germline, CDR1 SGHTA and CDR2 FQGNSA. The CDR3 extends over 13 amino acids. Trimming left V 5 bases short and J 2 bases short, with 10 bases between. CDR3 region: CASSTRATYEQYF. The CDR3 DNA reads TGTGCCAGCAGCACTAGGGCTACCTACGAGCAGTACTTC. Full variable domain (missing parts from reference TRBV7-2 and TRBJ2-7): GAGVSQSPSNKVTEKGKDVELRCDPISGHTALYWYRQSLGQGLEFLIYFQGNSAPDKSGLPSDRFSAERTGGSVSTLTIQRTQQEDSAVYLCASSTRATYEQYFGPGTRLTVT.

This chain connects TRBV2 to TRBJ1-5, with 12 nucleotides matching TRBD1. V shed 6 bases, J shed 8 bases, and the junction held 5 bases outside the gene matches. Germline V gives CDR1 SNHLY, CDR2 FYNNEI. The CDR3 is 14 residues long. CDR3 sequence: CASRPGTGGEPQHF. The CDR3 region has the DNA TGTGCCAGCAGGCCAGGGACAGGGGGCGAGCCCCAGCATTTT.

The chain recombines TRBV29-1 with TRBJ1-2; D is possibly TRBD1 (5 bases). Germline CDR1 is SQVTM and CDR2 is ANQGSEA. Deletions cut 0 bases from V and 4 bases from J, with 15 bases between. CDR3 size: 15 residues. This chain's CDR3 is CSVEDLPGRSYGYTF. The CDR3 coding sequence is TGCAGCGTTGAAGATCTCCCAGGGAGGAGCTATGGCTACACCTTC. Full variable domain (outside the CDR3, taken from reference TRBV29-1 and TRBJ1-2): SAVISQKPSRDICQRGTSLTIQCQVDSQVTMMFWYRQQPGQSLTLIATANQGSEATYESGFVIDKFPISRPNLTFSTLTVSNMSPEDSSIYLCSVEDLPGRSYGYTFGSGTRLTVV.